This TCR beta chain was captured in a study of T cells in narcolepsy. Data came from immunoSEQ multiplex PCR; TCRdb stores just in-frame clones and leaves some out. The data hold 25,000 to 35,000 clones, with more than 75% observed a single time. This CDR3 has 13 residues. Germline assignment: CDR1 SEHNR and CDR2 FQNEAQ (reference sequence). V was cut by 2 bases and J by 8 bases, with 12 bases left in between. The receptor's source is a human donor with narcolepsy. The sequencing input was CD45RA- memory CD4+ T cells from PBMCs. J is TRBJ1-2 and V is TRBV7-9, with unresolved D. CDR3 DNA sequence: TGTGCCAGCAGCTTAAACGGACCGTTAGGCTACACCTTC. Residues: CASSLNGPLGYTF.